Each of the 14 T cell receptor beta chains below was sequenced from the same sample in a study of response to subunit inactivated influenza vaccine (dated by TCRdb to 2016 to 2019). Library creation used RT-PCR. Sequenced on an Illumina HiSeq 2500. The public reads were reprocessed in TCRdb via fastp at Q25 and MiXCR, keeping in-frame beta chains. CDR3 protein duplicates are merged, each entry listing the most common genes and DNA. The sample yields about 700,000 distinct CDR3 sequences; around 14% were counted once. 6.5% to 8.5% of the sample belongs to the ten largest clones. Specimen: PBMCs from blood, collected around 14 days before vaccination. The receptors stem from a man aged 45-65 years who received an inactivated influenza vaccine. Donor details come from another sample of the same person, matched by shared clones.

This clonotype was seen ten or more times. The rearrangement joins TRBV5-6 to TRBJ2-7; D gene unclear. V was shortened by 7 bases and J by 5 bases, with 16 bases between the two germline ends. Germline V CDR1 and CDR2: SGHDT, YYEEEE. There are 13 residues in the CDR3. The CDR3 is CASAEWSGNEQYF. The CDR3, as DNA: TGTGCCAGCGCCGAGTGGTCTGGCAACGAGCAGTACTTC. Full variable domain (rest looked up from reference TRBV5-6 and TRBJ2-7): DAGVTQSPTHLIKTRGQQVTLRCSPKSGHDTVSWYQQALGQGPQFIFQYYEEEERQRGNFPDRFSGHQFPNYSSELNVNALLLGDSALYLCASAEWSGNEQYFGPGTRLTVT.

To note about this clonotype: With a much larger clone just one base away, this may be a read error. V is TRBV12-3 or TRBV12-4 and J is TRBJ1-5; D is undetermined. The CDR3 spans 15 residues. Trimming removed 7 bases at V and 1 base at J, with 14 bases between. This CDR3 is CASTLDVLSNQPQHF. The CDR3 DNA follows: TGTGCCAGCACATTGGACGTTCTCAGCAATCAGCCCCAGCATTTT.

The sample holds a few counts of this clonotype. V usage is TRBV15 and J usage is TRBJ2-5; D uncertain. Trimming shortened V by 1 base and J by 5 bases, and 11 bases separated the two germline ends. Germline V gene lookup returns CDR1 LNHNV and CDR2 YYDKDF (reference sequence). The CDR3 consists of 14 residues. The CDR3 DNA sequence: TGTGCCACCAGCAGAGTGGTGCTCGAGGAGACCCAGTACTTC. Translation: CATSRVVLEETQYF.

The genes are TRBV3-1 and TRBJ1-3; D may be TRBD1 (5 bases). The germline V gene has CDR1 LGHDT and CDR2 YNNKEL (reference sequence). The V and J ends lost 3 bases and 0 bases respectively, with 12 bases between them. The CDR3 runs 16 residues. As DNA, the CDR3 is TGTGCCAGCAGCCAGGGACCGGGAGACTCTGGAAACACCATATATTTT. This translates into CASSQGPGDSGNTIYF.

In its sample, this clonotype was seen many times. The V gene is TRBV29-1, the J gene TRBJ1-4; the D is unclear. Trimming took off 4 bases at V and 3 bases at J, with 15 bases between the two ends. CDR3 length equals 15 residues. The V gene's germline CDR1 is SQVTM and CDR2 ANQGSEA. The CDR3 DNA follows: TGCAGCGTTGGTACCGTGGCAGATGCTAATGAAAAACTGTTTTTT. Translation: CSVGTVADANEKLFF. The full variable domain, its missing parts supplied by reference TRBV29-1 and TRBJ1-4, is SAVISQKPSRDICQRGTSLTIQCQVDSQVTMMFWYRQQPGQSLTLIATANQGSEATYESGFVIDKFPISRPNLTFSTLTVSNMSPEDSSIYLCSVGTVADANEKLFFGSGTQLSVL.

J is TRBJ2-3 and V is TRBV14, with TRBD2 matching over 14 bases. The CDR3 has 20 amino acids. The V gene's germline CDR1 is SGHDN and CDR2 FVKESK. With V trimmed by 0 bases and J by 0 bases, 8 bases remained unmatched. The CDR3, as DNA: TGTGCCAGCAGCCAAGATTTCTGGACTAGCGGGGGGCCTAGCACAGATACGCAGTATTTT. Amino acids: CASSQDFWTSGGPSTDTQYF. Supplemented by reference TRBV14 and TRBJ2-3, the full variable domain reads EAGVTQFPSHSVIEKGQTVTLRCDPISGHDNLYWYRRVMGKEIKFLLHFVKESKQDESGMPNNRFLAERTGGTYSTLKVQPAELEDSGVYFCASSQDFWTSGGPSTDTQYFGPGTRLTVL.

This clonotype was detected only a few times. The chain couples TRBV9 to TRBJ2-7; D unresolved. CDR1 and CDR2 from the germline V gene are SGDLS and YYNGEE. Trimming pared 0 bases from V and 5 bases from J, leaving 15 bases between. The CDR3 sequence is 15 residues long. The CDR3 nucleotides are TGTGCCAGCAGCGTAGGTGCCAACAAACGGGACGAGCAGTACTTC. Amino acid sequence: CASSVGANKRDEQYF.

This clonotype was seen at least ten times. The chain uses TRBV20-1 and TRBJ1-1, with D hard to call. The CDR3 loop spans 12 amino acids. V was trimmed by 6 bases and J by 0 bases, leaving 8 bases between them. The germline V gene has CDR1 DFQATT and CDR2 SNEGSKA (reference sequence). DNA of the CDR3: TGCAGTGCCAGGACGCTGAACACTGAAGCTTTCTTT. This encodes CSARTLNTEAFF.

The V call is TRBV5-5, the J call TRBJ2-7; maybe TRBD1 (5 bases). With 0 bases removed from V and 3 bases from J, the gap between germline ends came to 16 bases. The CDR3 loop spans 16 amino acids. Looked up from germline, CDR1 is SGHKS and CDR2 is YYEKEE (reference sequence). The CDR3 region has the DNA TGTGCCAGCAGCTTGGAGTACACCAGGGTGTTCTACGAGCAGTACTTC. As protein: CASSLEYTRVFYEQYF.

CDR3 protein: CSASGGRKPGELFF. The CDR3 DNA is TGCAGTGCTAGTGGGGGGAGAAAACCCGGGGAGCTGTTTTTT. The rearrangement joins TRBV20-1 to TRBJ2-2; a possible D gene is TRBD2 (6 bases). The CDR3 loop spans 14 amino acids. Germline V gene sequence: CDR1 DFQATT, CDR2 SNEGSKA (reference sequence). V was clipped by 3 bases and J by 6 bases, with 14 bases between them.

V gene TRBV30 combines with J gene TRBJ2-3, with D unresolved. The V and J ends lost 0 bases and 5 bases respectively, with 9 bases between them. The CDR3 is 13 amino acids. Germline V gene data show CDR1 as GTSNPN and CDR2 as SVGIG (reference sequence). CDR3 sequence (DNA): TGTGCCTGGAGTGTAGGGCAGGAAGATACGCAGTATTTT. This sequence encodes CAWSVGQEDTQYF.

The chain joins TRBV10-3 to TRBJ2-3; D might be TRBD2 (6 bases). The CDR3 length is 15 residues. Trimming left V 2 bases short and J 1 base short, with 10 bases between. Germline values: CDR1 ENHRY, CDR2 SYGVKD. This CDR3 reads CAISEPERGTDTQYF. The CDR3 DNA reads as TGTGCCATCAGTGAGCCCGAGCGGGGCACAGATACGCAGTATTTT.

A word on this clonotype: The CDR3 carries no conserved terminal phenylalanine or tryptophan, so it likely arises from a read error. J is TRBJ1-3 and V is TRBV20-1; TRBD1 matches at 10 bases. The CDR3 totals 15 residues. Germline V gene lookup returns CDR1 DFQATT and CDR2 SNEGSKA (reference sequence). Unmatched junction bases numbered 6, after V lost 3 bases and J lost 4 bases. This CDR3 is CSARTGTGDGNTIYS. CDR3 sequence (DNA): TGCAGTGCTAGGACCGGGACAGGGGACGGAAACACCATATATTCT.

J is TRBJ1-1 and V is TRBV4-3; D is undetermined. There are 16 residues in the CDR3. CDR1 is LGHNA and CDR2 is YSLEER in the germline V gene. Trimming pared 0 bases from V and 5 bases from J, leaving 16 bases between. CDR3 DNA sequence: TGCGCCAGCAGCCAAGACGGTGGTTCGGGTAGGACTGAAGCTTTCTTT. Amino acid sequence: CASSQDGGSGRTEAFF.